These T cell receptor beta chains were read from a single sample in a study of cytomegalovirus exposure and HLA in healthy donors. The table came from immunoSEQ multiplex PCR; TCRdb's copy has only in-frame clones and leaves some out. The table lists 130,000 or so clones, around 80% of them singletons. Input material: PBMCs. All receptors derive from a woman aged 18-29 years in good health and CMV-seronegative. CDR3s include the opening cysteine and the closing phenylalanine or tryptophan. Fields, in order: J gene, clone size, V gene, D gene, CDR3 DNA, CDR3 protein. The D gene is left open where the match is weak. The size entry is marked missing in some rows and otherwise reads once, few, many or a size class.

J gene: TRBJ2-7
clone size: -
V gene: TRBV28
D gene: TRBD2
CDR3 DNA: TGTGCCAGCAGTTTGACTAGCGGGGATTCCTACGAGCAGTACTTC
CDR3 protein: CASSLTSGDSYEQYF

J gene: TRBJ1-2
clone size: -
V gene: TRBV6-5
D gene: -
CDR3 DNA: TGTGCCAGCAGTGCCCCGATGGTAGCTGGTGGCTACACCTTC
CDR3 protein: CASSAPMVAGGYTF

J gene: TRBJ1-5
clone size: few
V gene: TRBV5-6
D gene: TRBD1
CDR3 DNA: TGTGCCAGCAGCGAGGGGACAGGTGAAATACAGCCCCAGCATTTT
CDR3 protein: CASSEGTGEIQPQHF

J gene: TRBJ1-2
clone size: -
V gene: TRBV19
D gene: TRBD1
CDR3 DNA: TGTGCCAGTAATGACAGGGCGGGAGGAGGCTACACCTTC
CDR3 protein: CASNDRAGGGYTF

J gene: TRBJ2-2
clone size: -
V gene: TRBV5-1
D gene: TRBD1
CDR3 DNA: TGCGCCAGTGGATCCGACAGGGGAATATCCGGGGAGCTGTTTTTT
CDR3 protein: CASGSDRGISGELFF

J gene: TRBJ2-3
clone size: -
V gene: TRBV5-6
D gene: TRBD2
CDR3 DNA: TGTGCCAGCAGCTCTGGACTAGCATTAGATACGCAGTATTTT
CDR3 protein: CASSSGLALDTQYF

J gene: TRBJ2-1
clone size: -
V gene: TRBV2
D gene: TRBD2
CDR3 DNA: TGTGCCAGCTCCGGGACTAGAATCTTCAATGAGCAGTTCTTC
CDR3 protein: CASSGTRIFNEQFF

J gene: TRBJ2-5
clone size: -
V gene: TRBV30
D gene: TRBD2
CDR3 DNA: TGTGCCTGGAGTGGTGGTGAGCGGGAGGGCCGGGAGACCCAGTACTTC
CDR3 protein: CAWSGGEREGRETQYF

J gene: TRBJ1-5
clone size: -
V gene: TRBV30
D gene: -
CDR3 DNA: TGTGCCTGGAGCCCGGTACAGGGCAATCAGCCCCAGCATTTT
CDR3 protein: CAWSPVQGNQPQHF

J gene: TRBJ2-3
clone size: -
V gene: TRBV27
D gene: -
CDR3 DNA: TGTGCCAGCAGTCCCTCACTCCCTAAGACGCAGTATTTT
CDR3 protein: CASSPSLPKTQYF

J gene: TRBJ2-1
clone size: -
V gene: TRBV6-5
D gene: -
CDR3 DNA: TGTGCCAGCAGACCAGGGGGGAGTACCTACAATGAGCAGTTCTTC
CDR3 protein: CASRPGGSTYNEQFF

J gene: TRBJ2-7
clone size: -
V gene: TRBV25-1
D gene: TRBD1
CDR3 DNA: TGTGCCAGCAGTGACGGGACAGTCTCCTCCTACGAGCAGTACTTC
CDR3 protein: CASSDGTVSSYEQYF

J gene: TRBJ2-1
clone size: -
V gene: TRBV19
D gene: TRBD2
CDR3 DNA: TGTGCCAGCACTTCCGGGACTAGCGGGTTGTTTCGGGCCTACAATGAGCAGTTCTTC
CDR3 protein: CASTSGTSGLFRAYNEQFF

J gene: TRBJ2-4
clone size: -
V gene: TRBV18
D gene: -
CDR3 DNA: TGTGCCAGCTCACCCCGGACAGCCGAAAAAAACATTCAGTACTTC
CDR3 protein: CASSPRTAEKNIQYF

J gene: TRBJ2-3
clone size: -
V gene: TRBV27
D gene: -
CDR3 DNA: TGTGCCAGCAGTTTAATAGGGGCCCTGAACACAGATACGCAGTATTTT
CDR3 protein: CASSLIGALNTDTQYF

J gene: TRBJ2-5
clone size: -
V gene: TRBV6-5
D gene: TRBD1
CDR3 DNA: TGTGCCAGCAGTCGGGACAGCCAAGAGACCCAGTACTTC
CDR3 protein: CASSRDSQETQYF

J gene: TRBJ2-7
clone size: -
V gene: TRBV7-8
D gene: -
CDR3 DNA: TGTGCCAGCAGCTTAGGTGGGAGTGGTCTTCGCGAGCAGTACTTC
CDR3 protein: CASSLGGSGLREQYF

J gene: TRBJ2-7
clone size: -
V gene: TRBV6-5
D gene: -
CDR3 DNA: TGTGCCACCCCGAGGAAGCGGACCGCTGGCGAGCAGTACTTC
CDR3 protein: CATPRKRTAGEQYF

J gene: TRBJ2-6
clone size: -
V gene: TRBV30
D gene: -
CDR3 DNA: TGTGCCTGGTCGGCATCAGGGGCTGGGGCCAACGTCCTGACTTTC
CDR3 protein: CAWSASGAGANVLTF

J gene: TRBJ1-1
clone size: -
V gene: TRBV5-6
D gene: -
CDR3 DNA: TGTGCCAGCAGCCGGGACTTGAACACTGAAGCTTTCTTT
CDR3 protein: CASSRDLNTEAFF

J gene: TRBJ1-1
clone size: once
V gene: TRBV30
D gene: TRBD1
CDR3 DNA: TGTGCCTGGACAGGGACAGCGAACACTGAAGCTTTCTTT
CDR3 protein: CAWTGTANTEAFF

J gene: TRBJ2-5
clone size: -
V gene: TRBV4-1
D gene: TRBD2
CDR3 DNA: TGCGCCAGCAGCCGACCGTACTCGGGGGGAGAGACCCAGTACTTC
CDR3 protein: CASSRPYSGGETQYF

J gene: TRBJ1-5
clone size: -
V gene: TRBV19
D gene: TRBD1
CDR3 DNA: TGTGCCAGTAGTGTACGGACAGGGAGCCATATCCAGCCCCAGCATTTT
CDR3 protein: CASSVRTGSHIQPQHF

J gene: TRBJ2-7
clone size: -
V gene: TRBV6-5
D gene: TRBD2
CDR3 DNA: TGTGCCAGCAGCCCCACTAGCGGGCAATACTACGAGCAGTACTTC
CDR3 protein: CASSPTSGQYYEQYF

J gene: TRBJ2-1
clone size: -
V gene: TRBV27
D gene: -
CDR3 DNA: TGTGCCAGCAGTTTACTTTGGGGCGACAATGAGCAGTTCTTC
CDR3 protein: CASSLLWGDNEQFF

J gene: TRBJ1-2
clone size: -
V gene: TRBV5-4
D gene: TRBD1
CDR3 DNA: TGTGCCAGCAGCCCACAGGGGGTCGGCTACACCTTC
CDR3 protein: CASSPQGVGYTF

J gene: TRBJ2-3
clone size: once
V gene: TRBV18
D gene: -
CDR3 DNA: TGTGCCAGCTCACCGCTTGCGACGAGGGGGGGGCCAGATACGCAGTATTTT
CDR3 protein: CASSPLATRGGPDTQYF

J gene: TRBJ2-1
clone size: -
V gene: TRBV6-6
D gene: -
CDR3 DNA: TGTGCCAGCAGTTACGAGGACTACGAAAATGAGCAGTTCTTC
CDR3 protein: CASSYEDYENEQFF

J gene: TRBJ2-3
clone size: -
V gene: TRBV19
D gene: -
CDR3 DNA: TGTGCCAGTCGGGAGTTGGACACAGATACGCAGTATTTT
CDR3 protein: CASRELDTDTQYF

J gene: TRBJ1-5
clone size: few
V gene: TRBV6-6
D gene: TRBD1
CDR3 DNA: TGTGCCAGCAGCCTAGGGTTTGCTCAGGGGGATCAGCCCCAGCATTTT
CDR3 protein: CASSLGFAQGDQPQHF

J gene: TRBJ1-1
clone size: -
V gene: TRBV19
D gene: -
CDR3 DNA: TGTGCCAGTAGTAGCCGACAGATGAACACTGAAGCTTTCTTT
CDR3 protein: CASSSRQMNTEAFF

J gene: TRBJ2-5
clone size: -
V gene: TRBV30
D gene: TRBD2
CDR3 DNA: TGTGCCTTTCTGACTAGCGGGAGCGCCGTCCAAGAGACCCAGTACTTC
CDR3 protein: CAFLTSGSAVQETQYF

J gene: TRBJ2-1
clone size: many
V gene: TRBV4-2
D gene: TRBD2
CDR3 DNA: TGTGCCAGCAGCCAAGATCCGACTAGCGGGAGTAATGAGCAGTTCTTC
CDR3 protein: CASSQDPTSGSNEQFF

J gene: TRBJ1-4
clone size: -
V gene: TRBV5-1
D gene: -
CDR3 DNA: TGCGCCAGCAGCTTGGTAGGACAGACTAATGAAAAACTGTTTTTT
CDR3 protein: CASSLVGQTNEKLFF

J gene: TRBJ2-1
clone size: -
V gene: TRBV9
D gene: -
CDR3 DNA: TGTGCCAGCAGCGTAGGGAGGGTTAATTACAATGAGCAGTTCTTC
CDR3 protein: CASSVGRVNYNEQFF

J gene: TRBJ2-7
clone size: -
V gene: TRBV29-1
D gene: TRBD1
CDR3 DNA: TGCAGCGTTCTCTTCCGGGACAGGGCCACCTACGAGCAGTACTTC
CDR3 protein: CSVLFRDRATYEQYF

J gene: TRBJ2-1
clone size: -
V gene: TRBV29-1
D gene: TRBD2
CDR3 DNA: TGCAGCGTCTGGACTAGCGGGACTGAGCAGTTCTTC
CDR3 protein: CSVWTSGTEQFF

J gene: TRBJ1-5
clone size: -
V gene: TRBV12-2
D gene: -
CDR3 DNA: TGTGCAAGTCGCCCGCGCATAGATAGCAATCAGCCCCAGCATTTT
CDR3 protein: CASRPRIDSNQPQHF

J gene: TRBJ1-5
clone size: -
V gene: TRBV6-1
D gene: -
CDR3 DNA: TGTGCCAGCAGTCAACGAACACAGGGAGCTCAGCCCCAGCATTTT
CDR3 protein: CASSQRTQGAQPQHF

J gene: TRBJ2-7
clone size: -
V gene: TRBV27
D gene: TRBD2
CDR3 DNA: TGTGCCAGCAAAGAAGCGGGATTCTACGAGCAGTACTTC
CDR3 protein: CASKEAGFYEQYF

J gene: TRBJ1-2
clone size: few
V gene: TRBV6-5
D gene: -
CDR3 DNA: TGTGCCAGCCTAACAGGGATGGGCTACACCTTC
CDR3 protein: CASLTGMGYTF

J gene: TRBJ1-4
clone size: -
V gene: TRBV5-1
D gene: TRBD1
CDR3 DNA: TGCGCCAGCAGCTACGATGGACAGGGGGGTGAAAAACTGTTTTTT
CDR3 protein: CASSYDGQGGEKLFF

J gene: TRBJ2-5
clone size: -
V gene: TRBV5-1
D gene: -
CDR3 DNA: TGCGCCAGCACCGACGGGTGGGACCAAGAGACCCAGTACTTC
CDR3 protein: CASTDGWDQETQYF

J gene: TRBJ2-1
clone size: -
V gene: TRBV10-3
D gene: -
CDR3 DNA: TGTGCCACCTGGTCCGGGGAGACCAATGAGCAGTTCTTC
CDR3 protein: CATWSGETNEQFF

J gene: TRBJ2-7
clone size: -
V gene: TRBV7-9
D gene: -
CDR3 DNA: TGTGCCAGCAGCTTAGCGCGGTCAGGGGCTACCTACGAGCAGTACTTC
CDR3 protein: CASSLARSGATYEQYF

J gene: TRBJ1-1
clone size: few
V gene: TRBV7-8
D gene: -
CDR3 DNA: TGTGCCAGCACCCAGGACAGTCGGACTGAAGCTTTCTTT
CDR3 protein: CASTQDSRTEAFF

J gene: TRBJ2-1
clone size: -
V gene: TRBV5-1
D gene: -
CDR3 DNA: TGCGCCAGCGCACCCGGTCCCGCTACGGATGAGCAGTTCTTC
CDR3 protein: CASAPGPATDEQFF

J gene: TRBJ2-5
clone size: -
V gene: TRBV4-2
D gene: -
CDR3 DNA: TGTGCCAGCAGCCAAGGCTCGGGTGTCGGGAAATCAGAAGAGACCCAGTACTTC
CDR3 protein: CASSQGSGVGKSEETQYF

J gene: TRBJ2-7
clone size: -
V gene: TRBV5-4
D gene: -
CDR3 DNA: TGTGCCAGCAGCCGGGGGGACATGGGGTACGAGCAGTACTTC
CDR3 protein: CASSRGDMGYEQYF

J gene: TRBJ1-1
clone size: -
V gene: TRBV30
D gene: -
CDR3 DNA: TGTGCTGCTGATAGCCGGAACACTGAAGCTTTCTTT
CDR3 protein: CAADSRNTEAFF

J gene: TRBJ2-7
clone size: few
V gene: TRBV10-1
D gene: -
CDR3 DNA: TGCGCGTTGCCCGGGAGGGGGCAATGGACCTACGAGCAGTACTTC
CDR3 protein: CALPGRGQWTYEQYF

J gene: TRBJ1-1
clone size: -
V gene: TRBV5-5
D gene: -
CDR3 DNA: TGTGCCAGCAGCCCACGGGGGGTGAACACTGAAGCTTTCTTT
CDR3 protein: CASSPRGVNTEAFF

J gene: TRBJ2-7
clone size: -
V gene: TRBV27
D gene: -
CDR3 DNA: TGTGCCAGCAGTCCGGGACACCGCTCCTACGAGCAGTACTTC
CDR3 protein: CASSPGHRSYEQYF

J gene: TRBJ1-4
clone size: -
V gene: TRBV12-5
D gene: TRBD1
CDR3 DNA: TGTGCTAGGACTGGGGGCGCGCGGACAGGGGGCAACGAAAAACTGTTTTTT
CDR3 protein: CARTGGARTGGNEKLFF

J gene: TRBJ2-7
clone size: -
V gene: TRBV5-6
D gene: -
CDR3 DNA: TGTGCCAGCAGCGGCTTCTACGAGCAGTACTTC
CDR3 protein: CASSGFYEQYF

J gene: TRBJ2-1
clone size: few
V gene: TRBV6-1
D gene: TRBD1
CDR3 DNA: TGTGCCAGCAGTCCGGGACAGGTAAACAATGAGCAGTTCTTC
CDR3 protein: CASSPGQVNNEQFF

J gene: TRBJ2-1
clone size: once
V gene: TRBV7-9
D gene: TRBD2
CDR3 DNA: TGTGCCAGCAGCTTCGCTCGACTAGCGGAGTCCAATGAGCAGTTCTTC
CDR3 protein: CASSFARLAESNEQFF